This T cell receptor (beta chain) was sequenced for a study of cytomegalovirus exposure and HLA in healthy donors. Study context: Of 398 genotyped donors, more than 70% clustered with self-reported Caucasian donors.

The germline V gene encodes CDR1 MNHNS and CDR2 SASEGT. CDR3 length: 19 amino acids. V lost 4 bases and J lost 1, with 25 bases in between. Study conclusions and caveats: About 90% or about 30% of the time was how often most TCR beta V segments were productive, according to an earlier analysis.

Vbeta (60) and Jbeta (13) primers were used in the PCR. Measured with immunoSEQ multiplex PCR; TCRdb has only the in-frame clones, and not every one. This table lists approximately 72,000 clones. On this clone itself: Its antigen remains unknown.

The J gene is TRBJ2-5, the V gene TRBV6-1; D is possibly TRBD1 (6 bases). This clonotype originated in a woman between 35 and 50 years old in good health and CMV-seropositive. Sequences were obtained from PBMCs. This CDR3 reads CASSGGGRGKGSLQETQYF. The CDR3 region has the DNA TGTGCCAGCAGTGGTGGGGGCAGGGGAAAGGGGAGTCTCCAAGAGACCCAGTACTTC.